These T cell receptor beta chains were read from a single sample in a study of prognosis after radiotherapy for stage I lung cancer. TCRdb analysed the multiplex PCR reads with MiXCR anew, one entry per CDR3 protein. This table has around 30,000 distinct CDR3 sequences, less than 40% appearing once. Here the sequenced sample was PBMCs, taken before or after stereotactic body radiation therapy (not recorded which). All receptors derive from a donor older than 45 with non-small cell lung cancer. The conserved cysteine and the conserved F or W are not part of the CDR3 here. A D gene is named only where the DNA matches it firmly.

v_call	j_call	d_call	cdr3_aa
TRBV13	TRBJ2-7	TRBD2	ASSFDGRNSYEQY
TRBV11-2	TRBJ2-5	NA	ASSWGETQY
TRBV20-1	TRBJ2-7	TRBD1	SVPMDRVLYEQY
TRBV5-1	TRBJ1-6	NA	ASKDHRAVYNSPLH
TRBV28	TRBJ2-5	NA	ASTLGRKKETQY
TRBV28	TRBJ2-7	TRBD1	ASSLVQGVAYEQY
TRBV28	TRBJ2-2	TRBD2	ASSRGENTGELF
TRBV28	TRBJ2-5	TRBD2	ASSLLAGGFETQY
TRBV20-1	TRBJ2-5	NA	SARGLGVETQY
TRBV11-2	TRBJ2-1	TRBD2	ASSFGTSGYNEQF
TRBV6-1	TRBJ2-3	TRBD2	ASGKREYTDTQY
TRBV7-2	TRBJ1-4	TRBD1	ASSLVGTDEKMF
TRBV20-1	TRBJ2-5	TRBD2	SASPSGGYQETQY
TRBV30	TRBJ2-2	NA	AWTKYGELF
TRBV11-2	TRBJ2-2	NA	ASSPPLTGELF
TRBV29-1	TRBJ1-5	TRBD1	SVDPLGTGSNQPQH
TRBV19	TRBJ2-1	TRBD2	ASSQAGLASPNEQF
TRBV6-1	TRBJ2-7	TRBD1	ASSRTGEQYEQY
TRBV6-1	TRBJ2-1	TRBD2	ASSPLPSGRADEQF